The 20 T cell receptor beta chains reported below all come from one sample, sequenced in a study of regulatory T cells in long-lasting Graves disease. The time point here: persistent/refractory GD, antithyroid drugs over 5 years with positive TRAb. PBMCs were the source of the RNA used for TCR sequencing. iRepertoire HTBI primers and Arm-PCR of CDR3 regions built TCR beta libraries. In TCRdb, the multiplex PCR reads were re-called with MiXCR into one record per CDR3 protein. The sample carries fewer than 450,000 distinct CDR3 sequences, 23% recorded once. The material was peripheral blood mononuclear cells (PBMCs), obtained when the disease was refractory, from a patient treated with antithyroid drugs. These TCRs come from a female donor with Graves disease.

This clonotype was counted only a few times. The CDR3: CAWSVGSGDGYTF. Here the CDR3 DNA reads TGTGCCTGGAGTGTGGGGTCCGGAGATGGCTACACCTTC. The V gene is TRBV30, the J gene TRBJ1-2; no firm D call. Germline-derived CDR1 and CDR2 are GTSNPN and SVGIG (reference sequence). V lost 0 bases, J lost 6 bases, and 11 bases lay in between. This CDR3 region has 13 residues.

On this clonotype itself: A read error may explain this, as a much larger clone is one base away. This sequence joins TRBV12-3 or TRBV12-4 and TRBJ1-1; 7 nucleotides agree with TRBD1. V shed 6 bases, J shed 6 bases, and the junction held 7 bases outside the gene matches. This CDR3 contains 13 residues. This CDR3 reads CASSPGQLAEAFF. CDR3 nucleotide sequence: TGTGCCAGCAGCCCGGGACAGCTCGCTGAAGCTTTCTTT.

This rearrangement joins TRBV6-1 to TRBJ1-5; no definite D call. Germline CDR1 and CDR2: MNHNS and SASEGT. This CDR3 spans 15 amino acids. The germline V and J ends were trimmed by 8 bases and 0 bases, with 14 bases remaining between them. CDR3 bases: TGTGCCAGCCAATGGACGGTTTCTAGCAATCAGCCCCAGCATTTT. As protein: CASQWTVSSNQPQHF.

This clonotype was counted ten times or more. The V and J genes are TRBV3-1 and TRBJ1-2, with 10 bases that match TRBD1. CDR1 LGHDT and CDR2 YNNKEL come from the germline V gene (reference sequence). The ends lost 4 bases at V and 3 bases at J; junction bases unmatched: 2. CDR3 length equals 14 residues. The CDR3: CASSRTGGDYGYTF. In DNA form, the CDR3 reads TGTGCCAGCAGCCGGACAGGGGGAGACTATGGCTACACCTTC.

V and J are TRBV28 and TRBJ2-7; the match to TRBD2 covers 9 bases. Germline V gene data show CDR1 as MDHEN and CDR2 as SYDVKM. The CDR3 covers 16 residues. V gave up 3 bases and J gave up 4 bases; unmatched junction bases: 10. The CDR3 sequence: CASSLGEASGTYEQYF. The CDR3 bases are TGTGCCAGCAGTTTGGGTGAGGCTAGCGGGACGTACGAGCAGTACTTC.

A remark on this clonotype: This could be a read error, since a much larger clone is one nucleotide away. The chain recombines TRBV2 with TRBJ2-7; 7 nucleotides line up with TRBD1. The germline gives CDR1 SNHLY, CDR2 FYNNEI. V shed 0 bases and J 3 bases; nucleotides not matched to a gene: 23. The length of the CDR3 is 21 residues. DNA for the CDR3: TGTGCCAGCAGTGAAGCGCCTTTTGTCGGGACAGCGGACCCCAGACGCTACGAGCAGTACTTC. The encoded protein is CASSEAPFVGTADPRRYEQYF.

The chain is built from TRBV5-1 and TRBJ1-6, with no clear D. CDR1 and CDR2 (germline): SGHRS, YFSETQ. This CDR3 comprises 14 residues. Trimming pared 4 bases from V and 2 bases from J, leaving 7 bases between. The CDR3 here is CASSREPYNSPLHF. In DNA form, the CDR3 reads TGCGCCAGCAGCAGGGAACCCTATAATTCACCCCTCCACTTT.

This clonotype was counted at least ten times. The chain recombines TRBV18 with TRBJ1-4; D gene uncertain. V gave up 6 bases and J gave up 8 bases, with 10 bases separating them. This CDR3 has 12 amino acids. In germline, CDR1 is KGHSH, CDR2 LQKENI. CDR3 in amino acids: CASSTFQEKLFF. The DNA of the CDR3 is TGTGCCAGCTCGACTTTCCAGGAAAAACTGTTTTTT.

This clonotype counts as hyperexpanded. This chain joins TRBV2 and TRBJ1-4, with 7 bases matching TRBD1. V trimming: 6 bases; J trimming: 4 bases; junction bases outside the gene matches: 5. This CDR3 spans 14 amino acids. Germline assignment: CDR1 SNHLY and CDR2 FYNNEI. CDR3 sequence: CASSSGTDNEKLFF. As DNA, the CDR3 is TGTGCCAGCAGCTCCGGGACAGATAATGAAAAACTGTTTTTT.

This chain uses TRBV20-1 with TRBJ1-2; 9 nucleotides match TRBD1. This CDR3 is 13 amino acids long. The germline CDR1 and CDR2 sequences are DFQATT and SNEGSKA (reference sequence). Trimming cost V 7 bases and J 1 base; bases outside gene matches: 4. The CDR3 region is CSERGQGNYGYTF. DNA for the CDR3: TGCAGTGAGAGGGGACAGGGTAACTATGGCTACACCTTC.

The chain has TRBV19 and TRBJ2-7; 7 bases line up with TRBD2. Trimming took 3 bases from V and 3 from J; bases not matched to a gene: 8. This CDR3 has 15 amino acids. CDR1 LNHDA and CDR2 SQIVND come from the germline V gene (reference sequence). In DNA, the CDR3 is TGTGCCAGTAGTATTGTGGGAGGGCCAAACTACGAGCAGTACTTC. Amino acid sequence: CASSIVGGPNYEQYF.

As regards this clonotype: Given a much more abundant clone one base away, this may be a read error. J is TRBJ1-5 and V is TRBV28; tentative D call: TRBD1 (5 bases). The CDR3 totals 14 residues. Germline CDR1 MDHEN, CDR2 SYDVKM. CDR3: CASSLRGWHQLQHF. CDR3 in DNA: TGTGCCAGCAGTTTACGGGGGTGGCATCAGCTCCAGCATTTT.

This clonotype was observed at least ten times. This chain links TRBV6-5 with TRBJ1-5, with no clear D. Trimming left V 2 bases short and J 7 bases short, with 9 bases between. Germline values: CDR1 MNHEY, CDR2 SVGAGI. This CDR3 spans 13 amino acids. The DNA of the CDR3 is TGTGCCAGCAGTTACGGCAGGTGGCAGCCCCAGCATTTT. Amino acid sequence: CASSYGRWQPQHF.

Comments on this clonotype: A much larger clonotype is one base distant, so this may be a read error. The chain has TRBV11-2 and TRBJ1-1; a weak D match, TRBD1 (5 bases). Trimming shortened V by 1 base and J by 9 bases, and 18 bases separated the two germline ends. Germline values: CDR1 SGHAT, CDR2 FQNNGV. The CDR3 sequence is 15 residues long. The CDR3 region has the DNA TGTGCCAGCAGCTTAGTTGCTGGGGCGACGAGTAAAGCTTTCTTT. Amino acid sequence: CASSLVAGATSKAFF. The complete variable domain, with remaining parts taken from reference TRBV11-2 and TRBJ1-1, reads EAGVAQSPRYKIIEKRQSVAFWCNPISGHATLYWYQQILGQGPKLLIQFQNNGVVDDSQLPKDRFSAERLKGVDSTLKIQPAKLEDSAVYLCASSLVAGATSKAFFGQGTRLTVV.

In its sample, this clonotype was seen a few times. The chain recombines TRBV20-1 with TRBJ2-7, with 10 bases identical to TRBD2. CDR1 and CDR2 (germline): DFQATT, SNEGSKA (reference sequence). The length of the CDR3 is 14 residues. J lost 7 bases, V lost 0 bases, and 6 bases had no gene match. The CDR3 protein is CSARESGRAGEQYF. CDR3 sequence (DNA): TGCAGTGCTAGAGAGAGCGGGAGGGCCGGTGAGCAGTACTTC.

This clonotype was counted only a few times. CDR3: CASSYSRKSSYEQYF. Here the CDR3 DNA reads TGTGCCAGCAGTTACTCGAGGAAGAGCTCCTACGAGCAGTACTTC. V and J are TRBV6-5 and TRBJ2-7, with D uncertain. This CDR3 comprises 15 residues. CDR1 and CDR2 from the germline V gene are MNHEY and SVGAGI. The V gene lost 0 bases and the J gene lost 0 bases, with 9 bases spanning the gap.

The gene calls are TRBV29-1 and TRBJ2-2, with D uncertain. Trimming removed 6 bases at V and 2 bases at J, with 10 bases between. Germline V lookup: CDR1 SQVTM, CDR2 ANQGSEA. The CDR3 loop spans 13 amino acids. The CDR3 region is CSVTLINTGELFF. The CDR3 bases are TGCAGCGTCACCCTAATTAACACCGGGGAGCTGTTTTTT.

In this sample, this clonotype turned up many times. The CDR3: CASSEWVSNQPQHF. CDR3 sequence (DNA): TGTGCCAGCAGTGAATGGGTTAGCAATCAGCCCCAGCATTTT. The genes are TRBV2 and TRBJ1-5; no firm D call. The ends were cut back, 2 bases at V and 0 bases at J, with 5 bases in the middle. Germline V CDR1 and CDR2: SNHLY, FYNNEI. CDR3 length: 14 residues.

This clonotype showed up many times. CDR3 sequence reads: CASSNPTGGNQPQHF. The CDR3 DNA reads as TGTGCCAGCAGCAACCCGACAGGGGGAAATCAGCCCCAGCATTTT. J is TRBJ1-5 and V is TRBV12-3 or TRBV12-4, with 9 nucleotides matching TRBD1. Losses at the gene ends were 6 bases for V and 4 bases for J; bases not matched to a gene: 7. This CDR3 has 15 amino acids.

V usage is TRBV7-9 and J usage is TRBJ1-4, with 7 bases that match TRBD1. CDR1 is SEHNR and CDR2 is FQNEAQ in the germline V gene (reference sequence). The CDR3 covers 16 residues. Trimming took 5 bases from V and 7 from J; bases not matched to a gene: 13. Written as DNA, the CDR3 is TGTGCCAGCAGCGTAAACTTCCAGGGGGAGGGTGAAAAACTGTTTTTT. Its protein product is CASSVNFQGEGEKLFF.